This paragraph covers one T cell receptor beta chain sequence. This entry is derived from a study of blood T cell repertoires in COVID-19. Whole-study context: Acute-phase and convalescent COVID-19 samples originated in the United States, Italy and Spain. In each case, the material was cDNA or gDNA derived from T cells, B-cell-depleted T cells, or PBMCs.

The data were produced by immunoSEQ multiplex PCR, yet TCRdb's version contains in-frame clones alone and is incomplete. Seen here are roughly 240,000 clones, 83% observed once, and the top ten hold approximately 4%. V lost 3 bases and J lost 4, with 9 bases in between. CDR1 SGDLS and CDR2 YYNGEE come from the germline V gene. CDR3 length: 13 amino acids. Participants in the exposed group had met a COVID-19 case in the 2 weeks before joining the study. This rearrangement joins TRBV9 to TRBJ2-3; D remains ambiguous. Specimen: PBMCs or T cells enriched from blood (not recorded which). The sequence was collected from a woman aged 35 to 49 who had been exposed to COVID-19. CDR3 sequence reads: CASSARLPDTQYF. The DNA of the CDR3 is TGTGCCAGCAGCGCCAGACTCCCAGATACGCAGTATTTT. Variable domain in full (rest from reference TRBV9 and TRBJ2-3): DSGVTQTPKHLITATGQRVTLRCSPRSGDLSVYWYQQSLDQGLQFLIQYYNGEERAKGNILERFSAQQFPDLHSELNLSSLELGDSALYFCASSARLPDTQYFGPGTRLTVL.